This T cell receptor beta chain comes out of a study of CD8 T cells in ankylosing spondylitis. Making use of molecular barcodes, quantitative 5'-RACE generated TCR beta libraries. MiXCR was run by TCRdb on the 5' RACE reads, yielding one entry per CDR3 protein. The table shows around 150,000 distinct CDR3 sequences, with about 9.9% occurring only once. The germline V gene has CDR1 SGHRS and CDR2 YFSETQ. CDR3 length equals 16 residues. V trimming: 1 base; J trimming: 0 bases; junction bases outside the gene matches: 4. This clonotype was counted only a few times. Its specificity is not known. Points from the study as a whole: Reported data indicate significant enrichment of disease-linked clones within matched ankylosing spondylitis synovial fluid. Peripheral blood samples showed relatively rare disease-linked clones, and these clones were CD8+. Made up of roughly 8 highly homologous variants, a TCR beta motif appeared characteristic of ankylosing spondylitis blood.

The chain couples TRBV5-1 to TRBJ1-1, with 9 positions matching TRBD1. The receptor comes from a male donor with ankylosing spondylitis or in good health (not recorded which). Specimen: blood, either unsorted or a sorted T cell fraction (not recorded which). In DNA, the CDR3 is TGCGCCAGCAGCTTGCGAACAGGGGGCCTGAACACTGAAGCTTTCTTT. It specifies CASSLRTGGLNTEAFF.